This T cell receptor beta chain appears in the sequencing data of a study of blood T cell repertoires in COVID-19. Whole-study context: The United States, Italy and Spain supplied acute and convalescent COVID-19 samples.

The assay was immunoSEQ multiplex PCR, and TCRdb's table has in-frame clones only and misses some. The sample holds over 150,000 clones, about nine tenths seen once. Germline V gene lookup returns CDR1 SNHLY and CDR2 FYNNEI. V gave up 2 bases and J gave up 2 bases, with 6 bases separating them. This CDR3 contains 14 residues. This TCR was recovered from a man aged 65-85 years with active or convalescent COVID-19. Sequenced material: peripheral blood. The V call is TRBV2, the J call TRBJ1-4; maybe TRBD1 (5 bases). CDR3 region: CASSERGTNEKLFF. Here the CDR3 DNA reads TGTGCCAGCAGTGAACGGGGGACTAATGAAAAACTGTTTTTT.